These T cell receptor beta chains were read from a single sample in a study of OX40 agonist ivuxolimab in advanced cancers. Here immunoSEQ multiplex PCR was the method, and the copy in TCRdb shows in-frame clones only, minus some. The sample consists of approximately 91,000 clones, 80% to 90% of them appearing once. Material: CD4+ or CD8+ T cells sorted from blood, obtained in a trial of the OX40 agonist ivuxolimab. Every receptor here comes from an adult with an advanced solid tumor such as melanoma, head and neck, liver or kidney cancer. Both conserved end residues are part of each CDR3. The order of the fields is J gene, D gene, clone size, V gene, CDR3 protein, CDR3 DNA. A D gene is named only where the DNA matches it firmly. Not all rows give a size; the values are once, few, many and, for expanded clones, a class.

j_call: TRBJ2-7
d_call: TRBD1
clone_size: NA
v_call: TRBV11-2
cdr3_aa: CASSLDKRGTGRYEQYF
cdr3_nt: TGTGCCAGCAGCTTAGATAAAAGAGGGACAGGGAGATACGAGCAGTACTTC

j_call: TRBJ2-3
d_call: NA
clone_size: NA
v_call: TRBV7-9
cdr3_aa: CASSGRVGTDTQYF
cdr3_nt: TGTGCCAGCAGCGGCCGTGTGGGCACAGATACGCAGTATTTT

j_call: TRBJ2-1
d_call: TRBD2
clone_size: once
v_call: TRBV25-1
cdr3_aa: CASRGTSGGANEQFF
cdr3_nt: TGTGCCAGCAGGGGAACTAGCGGGGGGGCTAATGAGCAGTTCTTC

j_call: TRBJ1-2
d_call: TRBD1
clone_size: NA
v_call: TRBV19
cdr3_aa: CASSIGGGAPNYGYTF
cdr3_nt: TGTGCCAGTAGTATAGGAGGGGGCGCGCCTAACTATGGCTACACCTTC

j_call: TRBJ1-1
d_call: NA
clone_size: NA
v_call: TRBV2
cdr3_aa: CASRPRQDRGAFF
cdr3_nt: TGTGCCAGCAGACCGAGACAGGATCGGGGAGCTTTCTTT

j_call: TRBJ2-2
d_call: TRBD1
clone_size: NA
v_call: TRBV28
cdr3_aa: CASSFQGAYDTGELFF
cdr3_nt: TGTGCCAGCAGTTTTCAGGGGGCGTACGACACCGGGGAGCTGTTTTTT

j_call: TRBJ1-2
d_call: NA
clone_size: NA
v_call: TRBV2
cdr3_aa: CASSVLGTPYGYTF
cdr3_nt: TGTGCCAGCAGTGTATTAGGGACCCCTTATGGCTACACCTTC

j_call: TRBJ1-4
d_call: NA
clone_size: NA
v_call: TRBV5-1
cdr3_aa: CASSLVGVGEKLFF
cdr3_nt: TGCGCCAGCAGCTTGGTTGGGGTCGGTGAAAAACTGTTTTTT

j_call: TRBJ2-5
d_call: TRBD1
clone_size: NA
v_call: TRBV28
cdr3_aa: CASSLVTGGWETQYF
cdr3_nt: TGTGCCAGCAGTTTAGTGACAGGGGGCTGGGAGACCCAGTACTTC

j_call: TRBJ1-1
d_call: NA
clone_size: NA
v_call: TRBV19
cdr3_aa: CASSMGPLNTEAFF
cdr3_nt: TGTGCCAGTAGTATGGGGCCGCTGAACACTGAAGCTTTCTTT

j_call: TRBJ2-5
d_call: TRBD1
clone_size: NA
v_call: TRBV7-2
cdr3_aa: CASSLGDREQETQYF
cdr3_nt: TGTGCCAGCAGCTTAGGGGACAGGGAACAAGAGACCCAGTACTTC

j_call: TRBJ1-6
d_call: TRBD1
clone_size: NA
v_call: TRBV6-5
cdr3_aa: CASSATGNNSPLHF
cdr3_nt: TGTGCCAGCAGTGCGACAGGGAATAATTCACCCCTCCACTTT

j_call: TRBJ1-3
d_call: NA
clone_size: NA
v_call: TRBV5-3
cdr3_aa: CARSSEHF
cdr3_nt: TGTGCCAGAAGCTCCGAGCATTTT

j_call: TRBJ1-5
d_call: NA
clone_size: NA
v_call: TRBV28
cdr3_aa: CASSPRQFYSNQPQHF
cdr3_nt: TGTGCCAGCAGTCCCCGACAGTTTTATAGCAATCAGCCCCAGCATTTT

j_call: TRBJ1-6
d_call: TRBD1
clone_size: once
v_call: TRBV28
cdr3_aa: CASSLPGWGTGGVSNSPLHF
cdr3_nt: TGTGCCAGCAGTTTACCGGGGTGGGGGACAGGGGGCGTTTCTAATTCACCCCTCCACTTT

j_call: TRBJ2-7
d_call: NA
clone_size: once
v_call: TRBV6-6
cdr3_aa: CASRAGLHSSEQYF
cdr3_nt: TGTGCCAGCAGGGCGGGACTCCACTCCTCCGAGCAGTACTTC

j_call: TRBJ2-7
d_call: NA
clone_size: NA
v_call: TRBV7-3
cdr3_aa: CASSYSGRGGTSSYEQYF
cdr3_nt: TGTGCCAGCAGCTACTCCGGACGTGGGGGGACCTCATCCTACGAGCAGTACTTC

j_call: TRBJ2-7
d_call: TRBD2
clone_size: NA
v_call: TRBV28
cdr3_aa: CASIILAGYFYEQYF
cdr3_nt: TGTGCCAGCATTATACTAGCGGGGTACTTCTACGAGCAGTACTTC

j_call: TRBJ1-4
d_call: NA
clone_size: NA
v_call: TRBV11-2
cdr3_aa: CASSLDEQFYEKLFF
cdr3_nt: TGTGCCAGCAGCTTAGATGAGCAGTTTTATGAAAAACTGTTTTTT

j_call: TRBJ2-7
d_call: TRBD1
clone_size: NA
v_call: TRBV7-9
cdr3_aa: CASSLAGTEQTYEQYF
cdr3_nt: TGTGCCAGCAGCTTAGCTGGGACAGAACAAACCTACGAGCAGTACTTC

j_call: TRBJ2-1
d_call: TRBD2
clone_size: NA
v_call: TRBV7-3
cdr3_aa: CASSSVAGDPQMEEQFF
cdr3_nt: TGTGCCAGCAGCTCCGTAGCGGGGGACCCCCAGATGGAGGAGCAGTTCTTC

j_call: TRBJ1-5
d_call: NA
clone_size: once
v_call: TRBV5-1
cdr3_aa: CASSPSGGSGNQPQHF
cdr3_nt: TGCGCCAGCAGCCCATCGGGGGGATCAGGCAATCAGCCCCAGCATTTT

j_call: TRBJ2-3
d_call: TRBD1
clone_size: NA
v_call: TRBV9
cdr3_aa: CASSVEQGVTDTQYF
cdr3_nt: TGTGCCAGCAGCGTAGAACAGGGGGTCACAGATACGCAGTATTTT

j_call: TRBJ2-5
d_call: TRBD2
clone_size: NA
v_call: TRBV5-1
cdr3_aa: CASSLALAGQETQYF
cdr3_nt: TGCGCCAGCAGCTTGGCCCTAGCGGGACAAGAGACCCAGTACTTC

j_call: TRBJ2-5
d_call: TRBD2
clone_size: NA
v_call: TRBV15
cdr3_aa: CATSRGPSGGPKGETQYF
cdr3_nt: TGTGCCACCAGCAGGGGGCCTAGCGGGGGCCCGAAGGGGGAGACCCAGTACTTC

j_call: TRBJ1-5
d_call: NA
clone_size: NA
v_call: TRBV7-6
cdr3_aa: CASSRRTGSNQPQHF
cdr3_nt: TGTGCCAGCAGCCGCCGAACCGGCAGCAATCAGCCCCAGCATTTT

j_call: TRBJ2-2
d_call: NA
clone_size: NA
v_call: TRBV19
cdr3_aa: CASNITPNTGELFF
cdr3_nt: TGTGCCAGTAATATAACACCGAACACCGGGGAGCTGTTTTTT

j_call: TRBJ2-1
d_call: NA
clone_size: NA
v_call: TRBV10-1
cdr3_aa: CASSFELGSYNEQFF
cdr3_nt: TGCGCCAGCTCCTTCGAACTAGGTTCCTACAATGAGCAGTTCTTC

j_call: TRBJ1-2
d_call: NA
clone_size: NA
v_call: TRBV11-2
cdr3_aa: CASSSGPSYGYTF
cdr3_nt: TGTGCCAGCAGCTCGGGACCCTCATATGGCTACACCTTC

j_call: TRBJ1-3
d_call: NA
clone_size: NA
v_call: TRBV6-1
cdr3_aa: CASSPSDINTIYF
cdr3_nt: TGTGCCAGCAGCCCAAGTGATATAAACACCATATATTTT

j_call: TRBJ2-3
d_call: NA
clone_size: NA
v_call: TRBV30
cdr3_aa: CAWTAGSNTQYF
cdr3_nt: TGTGCCTGGACTGCGGGTTCTAATACGCAGTATTTT

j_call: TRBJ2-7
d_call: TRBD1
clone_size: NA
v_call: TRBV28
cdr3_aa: CASSFPLGQGTYEQYF
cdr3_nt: TGTGCCAGCAGTTTTCCCCTGGGACAGGGGACCTACGAGCAGTACTTC

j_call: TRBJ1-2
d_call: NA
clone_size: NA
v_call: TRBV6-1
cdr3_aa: CASSEVGTGHGYTF
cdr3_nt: TGTGCCAGCAGTGAAGTGGGGACGGGACATGGCTACACCTTC

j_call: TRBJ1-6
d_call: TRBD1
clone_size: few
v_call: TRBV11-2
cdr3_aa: CASSLEAGGNSPLHF
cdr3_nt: TGTGCCAGCAGCTTAGAGGCAGGGGGAAATTCACCCCTCCACTTT

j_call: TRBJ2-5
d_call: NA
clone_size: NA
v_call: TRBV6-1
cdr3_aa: CASSEGFPAQETQYF
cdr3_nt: TGTGCCAGCAGTGAAGGTTTCCCGGCCCAAGAGACCCAGTACTTC

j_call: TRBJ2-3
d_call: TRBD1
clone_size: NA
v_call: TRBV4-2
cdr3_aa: CASSTGGSRTDTQYF
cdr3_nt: TGTGCCAGCAGCACAGGGGGTAGCCGGACAGATACGCAGTATTTT

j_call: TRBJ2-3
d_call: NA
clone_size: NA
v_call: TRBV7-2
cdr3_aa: CASSPYTDTQYF
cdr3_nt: TGTGCCAGCAGCCCCTACACAGATACGCAGTATTTT

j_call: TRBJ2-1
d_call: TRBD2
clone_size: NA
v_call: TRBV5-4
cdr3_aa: CASSPSASGGGNEQFF
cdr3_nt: TGTGCCAGCAGCCCCTCGGCTAGCGGGGGGGGGAATGAGCAGTTCTTC

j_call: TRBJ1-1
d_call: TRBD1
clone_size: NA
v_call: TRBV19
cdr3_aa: CASNRGGAGGSEAFF
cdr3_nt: TGTGCCAGTAATAGGGGTGGGGCAGGGGGCTCTGAAGCTTTCTTT

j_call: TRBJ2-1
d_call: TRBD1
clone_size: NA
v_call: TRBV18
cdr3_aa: CASSPGQAASYNEQFF
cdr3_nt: TGTGCCAGCTCACCGGGACAGGCGGCCTCCTACAATGAGCAGTTCTTC

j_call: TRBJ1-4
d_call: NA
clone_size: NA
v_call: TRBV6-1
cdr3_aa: CASRTGLGDEKLFF
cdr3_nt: TGTGCCAGCAGGACGGGCCTGGGGGATGAAAAACTGTTTTTT

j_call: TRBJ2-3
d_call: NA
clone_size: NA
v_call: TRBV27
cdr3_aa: CASNPGYDTDTQYF
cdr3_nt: TGTGCCAGCAACCCGGGCTATGACACAGATACGCAGTATTTT

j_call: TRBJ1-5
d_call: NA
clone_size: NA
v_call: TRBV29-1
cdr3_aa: CSVARDSNQPQHF
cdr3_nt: TGCAGCGTTGCCAGGGACAGCAATCAGCCCCAGCATTTT

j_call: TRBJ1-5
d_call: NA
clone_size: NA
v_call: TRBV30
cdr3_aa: CAWSVWGAFDQPQHF
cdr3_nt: TGTGCCTGGAGTGTTTGGGGGGCTTTTGATCAGCCCCAGCATTTT

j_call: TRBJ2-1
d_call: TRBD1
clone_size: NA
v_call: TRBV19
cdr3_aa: CASSETGGNEQFF
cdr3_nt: TGTGCCAGTAGTGAGACAGGGGGAAATGAGCAGTTCTTC

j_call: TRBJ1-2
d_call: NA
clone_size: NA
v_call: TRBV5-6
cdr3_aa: CASSSQPQGGGGYTF
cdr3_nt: TGTGCCAGCAGTTCGCAACCCCAGGGAGGTGGCGGCTACACCTTC

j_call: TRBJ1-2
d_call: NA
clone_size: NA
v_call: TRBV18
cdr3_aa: CASSSSGGDGYTF
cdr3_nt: TGTGCCAGCTCATCGTCCGGGGGGGATGGCTACACCTTC

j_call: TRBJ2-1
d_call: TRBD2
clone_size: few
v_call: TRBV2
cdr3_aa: CASTRGERDEQFF
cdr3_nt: TGTGCCAGCACGCGGGGGGAGCGCGATGAGCAGTTCTTC

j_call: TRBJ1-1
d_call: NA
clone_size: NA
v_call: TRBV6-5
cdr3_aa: CASSYAGTANTEAFF
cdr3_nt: TGTGCCAGCAGTTACGCCGGGACCGCGAACACTGAAGCTTTCTTT